Described below is a single T cell receptor beta chain sequence and its context. The antigen it binds to is not known. No much larger clonotype is one base removed from it; base qualities were not supplied. The V and J ends are trimmed by 5 bases and 5 bases, leaving 14 bases between them. CDR1 and CDR2 are read off the germline V gene as SGHRS and YFSETQ. The CDR3 runs 14 residues from the cysteine to the phenylalanine. Only the CDR3 portion is preserved as DNA: 42 bases, with reading frame beginning at the first base. The data belong to a study of OX40 agonist ivuxolimab in advanced cancers. Regarding the study in general: Ivuxolimab was an agonistic, fully human IgG2 monoclonal antibody directed against OX40 (CD134), a costimulatory receptor. Intravenous ivuxolimab was administered to patients every 2 weeks at six dose levels: 0.01, 0.1, 0.3, 1.5, 3 and 10 mg/kg. Among the roughly 50 dose-escalation patients, about 20 had hepatocellular carcinoma, 15 melanoma, 9 renal cell carcinoma and 9 head and neck cancer. A male proportion of around 81% and a mean age of approximately 58 years, ranging from 23 to 79, were recorded for the dose-escalation cohort. Patients were allowed to have had prior anti-PD-1, anti-PD-L1 or anti-CTLA-4 therapy, and approximately 40% of the dose-escalation patients had been treated with checkpoint inhibitors. Three dose-escalation patients achieved partial responses, one with hepatocellular carcinoma and two with cutaneous melanoma. The purpose of peripheral TCRbeta sequencing was to test whether ivuxolimab changed TCR sequence diversity and led to clonal T-cell expansion. The paper reports the monotherapy dose-escalation portion (N of about 50 patients) of the phase I ivuxolimab trial. Overall results and qualifications from the work: Low levels of normalized T-cell clonal expansion were also seen in some patients who did not respond. Partial responders in the 0.1-3.0 mg/kg groups had among the lowest normalized peripheral clonal expansion, especially among CD8+ T cells. The antigen specificity of the clonally expanded peripheral T cells was not determined. At doses of 0.1 to 3.0 mg/kg, clonal expansion of both CD4+ and CD8+ T cells in blood was seen between baseline and week 6. After ivuxolimab, CD8+ T cells had more expanded clones than CD4+ T cells on average.

Genomic DNA was extracted from sorted cells for sequencing of the TCRbeta CDR3 region. The immunoSEQ Assay was used to sequence the TCRbeta CDR3 regions. In TCRdb, the immuneACCESS table is reduced to in-frame sequences with V and J assigned. These tables do not hold every clone; where another copy was compared, an unresolved V gene accounts for under half, and the others remain unexplained. The sample yields approximately 87,000 clones; 88% were counted once. 4.1% of the sample goes to the ten largest clones. Patients with autoimmune disease history or receiving systemic immunosuppression were excluded from the trial. Peripheral blood for TCR sequencing was collected from all dose cohorts at baseline, on cycle 4 day 1, and on cycle 7 day 1. Samples came from an open-label, multicenter, first-in-human phase I dose-escalation trial of ivuxolimab. Adults with locally advanced or metastatic melanoma, renal cell, hepatocellular, or head and neck squamous cell carcinoma were enrolled in the trial. Before TCR sequencing, CD4+ T cells and CD8+ T cells were sorted from peripheral blood as separate populations.

The chain was built from TRBV5-1 and TRBJ2-1; the D gene is perhaps TRBD2, from 5 matching bases. The TCR comes from an adult with an advanced solid tumor such as melanoma, head and neck, liver or kidney cancer. The sample here was CD4+ or CD8+ T cells sorted from blood, taken in a trial of the OX40 agonist ivuxolimab. The sequenced DNA: TGCGCCAGCAGGCCCGGGATGGACCACAATGAGCAGTTCTTC. This encodes CASRPGMDHNEQFF.